The present T cell receptor (beta chain) was sequenced within a study of identical twins. Study results and caveats: Where beta out-of-frame sequences were concerned, excess twin sharing was weaker.

MiXCR, run by TCRdb on the 5' RACE reads, gives a single entry per CDR3 protein. The profile shows about 570,000 distinct CDR3 sequences, approximately 9.6% of them singletons. V lost 6 bases and J lost 1; bases outside the gene matches: 10. The CDR3 consists of 17 residues. This clonotype showed up many times. What it recognizes is unknown. This same sample was also part of a study on yellow fever vaccine responses in identical twins.

The sample comprised PBMCs. This chain joins TRBV12-3 or TRBV12-4 and TRBJ2-5; 11 bases align to TRBD2. This clonotype originated in a woman aged 18-29 years in good health. The chain's CDR3 is CASSLGTSGTLQETQYF. The CDR3 region has the DNA TGTGCCAGCAGCCTGGGGACTAGCGGAACCCTCCAAGAGACCCAGTACTTC.